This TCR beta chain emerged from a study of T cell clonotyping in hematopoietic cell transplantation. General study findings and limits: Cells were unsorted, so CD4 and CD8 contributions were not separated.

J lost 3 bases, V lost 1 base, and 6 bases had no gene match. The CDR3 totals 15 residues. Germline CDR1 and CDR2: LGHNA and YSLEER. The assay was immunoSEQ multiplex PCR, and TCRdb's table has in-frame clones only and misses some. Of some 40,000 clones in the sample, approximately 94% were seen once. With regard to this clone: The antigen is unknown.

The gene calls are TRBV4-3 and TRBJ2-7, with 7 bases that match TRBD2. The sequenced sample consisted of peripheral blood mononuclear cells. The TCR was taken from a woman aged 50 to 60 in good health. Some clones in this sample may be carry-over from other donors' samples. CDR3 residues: CASSQVGGNYYEQYF. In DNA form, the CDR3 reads TGCGCCAGCAGCCAAGTGGGGGGGAACTACTACGAGCAGTACTTC.